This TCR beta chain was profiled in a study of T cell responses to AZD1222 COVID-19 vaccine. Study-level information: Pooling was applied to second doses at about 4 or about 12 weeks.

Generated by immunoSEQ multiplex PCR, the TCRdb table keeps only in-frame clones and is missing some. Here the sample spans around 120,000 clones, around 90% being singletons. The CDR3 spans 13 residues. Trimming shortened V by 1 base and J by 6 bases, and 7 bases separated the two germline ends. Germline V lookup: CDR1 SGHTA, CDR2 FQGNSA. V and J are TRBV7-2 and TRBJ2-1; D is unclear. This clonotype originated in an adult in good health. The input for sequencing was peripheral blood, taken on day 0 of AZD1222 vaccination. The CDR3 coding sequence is TGTGCCAGCAGCTTAGGGTTGAGCAATGAGCAGTTCTTC. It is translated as CASSLGLSNEQFF. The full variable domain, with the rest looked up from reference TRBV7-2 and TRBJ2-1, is GAGVSQSPSNKVTEKGKDVELRCDPISGHTALYWYRQSLGQGLEFLIYFQGNSAPDKSGLPSDRFSAERTGGSVSTLTIQRTQQEDSAVYLCASSLGLSNEQFFGPGTRLTVL.